The 18 T cell receptor beta chains below were found in one sample sequenced in a study of blood T cell repertoires in COVID-19. Assay used: immunoSEQ multiplex PCR; TCRdb lists only in-frame clones, some missing. The sample lists roughly 400,000 clones; just over 90% were seen once. The sequencing sample was made of PBMCs or T cells enriched from blood (not recorded which). These receptors were obtained from a woman aged 35 to 49 who had been exposed to COVID-19.

Remarks on this clone: One end of the junction varies from germline; a read error may be responsible. This rearrangement joins TRBV12-3 or TRBV12-4 to TRBJ2-3; a possible D gene is TRBD2 (6 bases). The CDR3 covers 13 residues. CDR3 nucleotide sequence: TGTGCCAGCTTTAACGCGGGGTCCCCCCCTAACCAGTTT. Its protein is CASFNAGSPPNQF.

The chain joins TRBV15 to TRBJ1-4, with D possibly TRBD1 on 6 matching bases. V shed 3 bases and J shed 6 bases, with 23 bases lying between them. The CDR3 sequence is 18 residues long. The V gene's germline CDR1 is LNHNV and CDR2 YYDKDF (reference sequence). The DNA for the CDR3 is TGTGCCACCAGCAGCGATGAACAAGGCCCAGGGGCCCATGAAAAACTGTTTTTT. Translation gives CATSSDEQGPGAHEKLFF.

The chain recombines TRBV6-5 with TRBJ1-3; D is perhaps TRBD1 (6 bases). Trimming stripped 7 bases from V and 3 bases from J, with 16 bases between. The CDR3 extends over 15 amino acids. Germline lookup yields CDR1 MNHEY and CDR2 SVGAGI. The CDR3 coding sequence is TGTGCCAGCACACAGGGAGAACTTGGTGGAAACACCATATATTTT. It is translated as CASTQGELGGNTIYF.

The chain combines TRBV7-9 with TRBJ1-2, with 7 bases that match TRBD1. V lost 1 base to trimming and J lost 2 bases; unmatched junction nucleotides: 4. This CDR3 is 15 amino acids long. Germline loops: CDR1 SEHNR, CDR2 FQNEAQ (reference sequence). CDR3 sequence: CASSLVGTANYGYTF. The CDR3 nucleotides read TGTGCCAGCAGCTTAGTGGGGACAGCGAACTATGGCTACACCTTC.

The chain joins TRBV11-3 to TRBJ1-2; 7 nucleotides line up with TRBD1. Per germline, CDR1 SGHNT and CDR2 YENEEA. The CDR3 consists of 13 residues. Trimming removed 1 base from V and 7 bases from J; junction bases left unmatched: 3. For the CDR3, the DNA is TGTGCCAGCAGCTTAGGAGGGGGCAGTGGCTACACCTTC. Its translation: CASSLGGGSGYTF.

This rearrangement joins TRBV2 to TRBJ2-1; TRBD2 agrees at 14 bases. V shed 5 bases and J 5 bases; nucleotides not matched to a gene: 5. CDR3 length: 16 residues. CDR1 and CDR2 (germline): SNHLY, FYNNEI. The CDR3 bases are TGTGCCAGCAGTTCTACGACTAGCGGGGGGGACAATGAGCAGTTCTTC. As protein: CASSSTTSGGDNEQFF.

This rearrangement joins TRBV9 to TRBJ2-3, with 9 positions matching TRBD2. V lost 3 bases and J lost 6; bases outside the gene matches: 17. The germline V gene encodes CDR1 SGDLS and CDR2 YYNGEE. The CDR3 loop spans 18 amino acids. CDR3: CASSATLLAGPQADTQYF. The DNA of the CDR3 is TGTGCCAGCAGCGCAACCCTTCTAGCGGGACCACAAGCCGATACGCAGTATTTT.

The rearrangement joins TRBV5-1 to TRBJ1-2, with a weak D call TRBD1 (6 bases). This CDR3 has 14 amino acids. Trimming took off 0 bases at V and 6 bases at J, with 12 bases between the two ends. Looked up from germline, CDR1 is SGHRS and CDR2 is YFSETQ. CDR3 region: CASSLGWAGDGYTF. DNA for the CDR3: TGCGCCAGCAGCTTGGGGTGGGCAGGGGATGGCTACACCTTC.

The rearrangement joins TRBV30 to TRBJ1-6, with D maybe TRBD1 (5 bases). CDR3 length: 12 residues. V was shortened by 7 bases and J by 11 bases, with 15 bases between the two germline ends. The germline V gene encodes CDR1 GTSNPN and CDR2 SVGIG (reference sequence). CDR3: CALKLGGAPLHF. The DNA of the CDR3 is TGTGCCTTAAAGTTGGGGGGGGCACCCCTCCACTTT.

The CDR3 DNA reads as TGTGCCAGCGCTCGACAGGTGAACACCGGGGAGCTGTTTTTT. Protein product: CASARQVNTGELFF. V usage is TRBV9 and J usage is TRBJ2-2; D possibly corresponds to TRBD1 (6 bases). Per the germline V gene, CDR1 is SGDLS and CDR2 is YYNGEE. The CDR3 contains 14 residues. V was pared by 7 bases and J by 1 base, with 11 bases between.

The chain recombines TRBV18 with TRBJ1-4, with 9 nucleotides matching TRBD1. The V gene end was trimmed by 4 bases and the J gene end by 4 bases; junction bases not matched to a gene: 1. This CDR3 is 14 amino acids long. The germline V gene encodes CDR1 KGHSH and CDR2 LQKENI. CDR3 coding DNA: TGTGCCAGCTCACGGACAGGGGATAATGAAAAACTGTTTTTT. This encodes CASSRTGDNEKLFF.

The table lists this clone with a count of one. The V call is TRBV19, the J call TRBJ2-7; no reliable D call. The V end was cut by 7 bases, the J end by 4 bases, with 17 bases between. There are 14 residues in the CDR3. In germline, CDR1 is LNHDA, CDR2 SQIVND (reference sequence). The CDR3 DNA is TGTGCCAGTACGCGAGGCCTAGGCTATTACGAGCAGTACTTC. Its translation is CASTRGLGYYEQYF.

The rearrangement uses TRBV19 and TRBJ2-3, with D maybe TRBD1 (6 bases). V was cut by 6 bases and J by 0 bases, with 10 bases left in between. The germline CDR1 and CDR2 sequences are LNHDA and SQIVND (reference sequence). The CDR3 totals 14 residues. CDR3 sequence: CASSSTGSTDTQYF. The DNA of the CDR3 is TGTGCCAGTAGCTCAACAGGGAGCACAGATACGCAGTATTTT.

This clone was counted only a few times. V usage is TRBV30 and J usage is TRBJ2-7, with D possibly matching TRBD2 (5 bases). The CDR3 loop spans 16 amino acids. The V end was cut by 5 bases, the J end by 2 bases, with 22 bases between. Germline assignment: CDR1 GTSNPN and CDR2 SVGIG (reference sequence). DNA for the CDR3: TGTGCCTGGTCCCTATTGAGCGGCGCACAGCCCTACGAGCAGTACTTC. Translation gives CAWSLLSGAQPYEQYF.

This chain joins TRBV18 and TRBJ1-4; no reliable D call. The CDR3 runs 15 residues. Germline loops: CDR1 KGHSH, CDR2 LQKENI. V lost 6 bases and J lost 4, with 15 bases in between. DNA of the CDR3: TGTGCCAGCTCTCCGAAAACAGAGCTTAATGAAAAACTGTTTTTT. Translating gives CASSPKTELNEKLFF.

The gene calls are TRBV7-9 and TRBJ2-5, with TRBD2 identical over 9 bases. The CDR3 extends over 14 amino acids. Looked up from germline, CDR1 is SEHNR and CDR2 is FQNEAQ (reference sequence). The junction had 5 bases not matched to a gene; V was cut back by 5 bases and J by 4 bases. DNA of the CDR3: TGTGCCAGCAGCGTAAGCGGGGGGTTAGAGACCCAGTACTTC. Amino acids: CASSVSGGLETQYF.

The chain joins TRBV19 to TRBJ2-2, with 8 nucleotides matching TRBD2. Losses at the gene ends were 3 bases for V and 10 bases for J; bases not matched to a gene: 7. This CDR3 is built from 14 residues. The germline gives CDR1 LNHDA, CDR2 SQIVND (reference sequence). The CDR3 protein is CASSIMRGVKELFF. The CDR3 DNA is TGTGCCAGTAGTATTATGCGGGGGGTGAAGGAGCTGTTTTTT.

This chain uses TRBV6-5 with TRBJ1-1; D call uncertain. Trimming removed 2 bases from V and 4 bases from J, with 11 bases in between. The CDR3 has 14 residues. The V gene's germline CDR1 is MNHEY and CDR2 SVGAGI. The DNA for the CDR3 is TGTGCCAGCAGTTACGATAGTACGAGCACTGAAGCTTTCTTT. Translated: CASSYDSTSTEAFF.